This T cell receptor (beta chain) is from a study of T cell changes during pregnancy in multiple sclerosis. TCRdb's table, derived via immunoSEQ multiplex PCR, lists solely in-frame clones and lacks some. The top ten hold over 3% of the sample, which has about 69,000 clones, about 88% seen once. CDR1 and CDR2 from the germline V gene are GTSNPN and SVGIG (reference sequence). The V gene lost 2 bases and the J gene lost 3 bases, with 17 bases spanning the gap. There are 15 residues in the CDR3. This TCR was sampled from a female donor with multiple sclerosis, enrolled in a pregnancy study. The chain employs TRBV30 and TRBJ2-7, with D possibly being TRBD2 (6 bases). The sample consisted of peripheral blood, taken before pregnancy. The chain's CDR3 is CAWSWGDRELYEQYF. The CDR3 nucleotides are TGTGCCTGGAGTTGGGGGGACCGGGAACTCTACGAGCAGTACTTC.